This TCR beta chain was retrieved from a study of cytomegalovirus exposure and HLA in healthy donors. Comment on this clone: Its antigen is not identified.

CDR3 length: 13 amino acids. Trimming at V came to 6 bases and at J to 8 bases, leaving 7 bases not matched to a gene. Germline-derived CDR1 and CDR2 are SGHRS and YFSETQ. Use of 60 Vbeta and 13 Jbeta primers characterized the PCR. TCRdb's table, derived via immunoSEQ multiplex PCR, lists solely in-frame clones and lacks some. The sample records about 170,000 clones, 70% to 90% being singletons. Study results and caveats: CMV serostatus was the only immune exposure information that was available. A later look showed TCR association rates differing by HLA locus, highest for DRB1 and lowest for HLA-C.

This rearrangement joins TRBV5-1 to TRBJ1-4; 7 bases agree with TRBD1. The receptor was isolated from a man under 40 in good health and CMV-seropositive. The sequenced material came from PBMCs. The CDR3 spells CASTTGTEEKLFF. The CDR3 DNA reads TGCGCCAGCACAACCGGGACAGAAGAAAAACTGTTTTTT.